The rows below give T cell receptor beta chains drawn from one sample of a study of T cells in Graves' hyperthyroidism and ophthalmopathy. TCRdb reanalysed the multiplex PCR reads using MiXCR and keeps one entry per CDR3 protein. The table shows over 400,000 distinct CDR3 sequences, with under 15% occurring only once. The sample consisted of blood. The receptor set was obtained from a man aged 18 to 35 with Graves' ophthalmopathy. Each CDR3 is given with its conserved first and last residue. Fields, in order: J gene, clone size, D gene, V gene, CDR3 DNA, CDR3 protein. A D gene is named only where the DNA matches it firmly. Each size is once, few or many counts, or a class when the clone is expanded.

j_gene: TRBJ2-5; abundance: many; d_gene: TRBD2; v_gene: TRBV20-1; CDR3nt: TGCAGTGCATATGGGGCTAGCGGGGGTTTAGAGACCCAGTACTTC; CDR3aa: CSAYGASGGLETQYF
j_gene: TRBJ1-1; abundance: many; d_gene: NA; v_gene: TRBV7-9; CDR3nt: TGTGCCAGCACCAGGGGATCGGGGAACACTGAAGCTTTCTTT; CDR3aa: CASTRGSGNTEAFF
j_gene: TRBJ2-7; abundance: few; d_gene: TRBD2; v_gene: TRBV4-1; CDR3nt: TGCGCCAGCAGCCAAGCTAGCGGGAGGGCCTTGAGCTCCTACGAGCAGTACTTC; CDR3aa: CASSQASGRALSSYEQYF
j_gene: TRBJ2-3; abundance: many; d_gene: NA; v_gene: TRBV3-1; CDR3nt: TGTGCCAGCAGCCAAGCGATGGGTGAGACAGATACGCAGTATTTT; CDR3aa: CASSQAMGETDTQYF
j_gene: TRBJ1-6; abundance: few; d_gene: TRBD1; v_gene: TRBV6-1; CDR3nt: TGTGCCAGCAGTGCCGGGACAGGGCCAAATTCACCCCTCCACTTT; CDR3aa: CASSAGTGPNSPLHF
j_gene: TRBJ1-5; abundance: many; d_gene: NA; v_gene: TRBV10-3; CDR3nt: TGTGCCATCAATGAGGGGGGAGATCAGCCCCAGCATTTT; CDR3aa: CAINEGGDQPQHF
j_gene: TRBJ1-1; abundance: many; d_gene: NA; v_gene: TRBV4-1; CDR3nt: TGCGCCAGCAGCCAGGGCCCAGGCAGGAGGAACACTGAAGCTTTCTTT; CDR3aa: CASSQGPGRRNTEAFF
j_gene: TRBJ1-2; abundance: many; d_gene: NA; v_gene: TRBV12-5; CDR3nt: TGTGCTAGTGGTTTGCACGACTCTTATGGCTACACCTTC; CDR3aa: CASGLHDSYGYTF
j_gene: TRBJ2-2; abundance: many; d_gene: NA; v_gene: TRBV11-1; CDR3nt: TGTGCCAGCAGTTTCGGACAGACCGGGGAGCTGTTTTTT; CDR3aa: CASSFGQTGELFF
j_gene: TRBJ2-2; abundance: few; d_gene: NA; v_gene: TRBV4-1; CDR3nt: TGCGCCAGCAGCCAAGGGGTTGTTAGAGCCGGGGAGCTGTTTTTT; CDR3aa: CASSQGVVRAGELFF
j_gene: TRBJ2-5; abundance: many; d_gene: TRBD2; v_gene: TRBV12-3/TRBV12-4; CDR3nt: TGTGCCAGCAGTCACAACCGGACTAGCGGGGGGGCCTTAGGGCAAGAGACCCAGTACTTC; CDR3aa: CASSHNRTSGGALGQETQYF